A selection of T cell receptor beta chains follows, all from one sample in a study of blood T cell repertoires in COVID-19. Using immunoSEQ multiplex PCR, the repertoire was profiled, and TCRdb retains in-frame clones only, with some absent. The sample carries 28,000 or so clones, 82% recorded once. The sample taken for sequencing was peripheral blood. The receptors originated from a human donor in a cohort sampled during active COVID-19. CDR3s include the opening cysteine and the closing phenylalanine or tryptophan. Fields, in order: J gene, V gene, clone size, D gene, CDR3 protein, CDR3 DNA. The D gene is left open where the match is weak. Size values are once, few and many counts, or a class for expanded clones, and some rows have none.

j_gene: TRBJ1-2; v_gene: TRBV19; abundance: -; d_gene: -; CDR3aa: CASSPQSRGYGYTF; CDR3nt: TGTGCCAGTAGTCCACAATCCAGGGGTTATGGCTACACCTTC
j_gene: TRBJ1-1; v_gene: TRBV7-9; abundance: few; d_gene: -; CDR3aa: CASSHSLNTEAFF; CDR3nt: TGTGCCAGCAGCCATAGTCTTAACACTGAAGCTTTCTTT
j_gene: TRBJ1-6; v_gene: TRBV12-3/TRBV12-4; abundance: -; d_gene: -; CDR3aa: CASRPGQNSPLHF; CDR3nt: TGTGCCAGCAGGCCGGGACAAAATTCACCCCTCCACTTT
j_gene: TRBJ2-2; v_gene: TRBV24-1; abundance: -; d_gene: -; CDR3aa: CATSDDGQYTGELFF; CDR3nt: TGTGCCACCAGTGATGATGGACAGTACACCGGGGAGCTGTTTTTT
j_gene: TRBJ2-7; v_gene: TRBV7-2; abundance: once; d_gene: -; CDR3aa: CASSLEGHQSYEQYF; CDR3nt: TGTGCCAGCAGCTTAGAAGGACATCAATCCTACGAGCAGTACTTC
j_gene: TRBJ1-4; v_gene: TRBV19; abundance: once; d_gene: TRBD1; CDR3aa: CASSGQGVKEKLFF; CDR3nt: TGTGCCAGTAGCGGACAGGGAGTAAAGGAAAAACTGTTTTTT
j_gene: TRBJ1-1; v_gene: TRBV2; abundance: -; d_gene: -; CDR3aa: CASSLTGDLEAFF; CDR3nt: TGTGCCAGCAGTCTTACGGGGGATTTAGAAGCTTTCTTT
j_gene: TRBJ1-5; v_gene: TRBV7-9; abundance: few; d_gene: -; CDR3aa: CASSLADSHSNQPQHF; CDR3nt: TGTGCCAGCAGCTTAGCAGACAGTCATAGCAATCAGCCCCAGCATTTT
j_gene: TRBJ2-7; v_gene: TRBV27; abundance: -; d_gene: -; CDR3aa: CASSARLVYEQYF; CDR3nt: TGTGCCAGCAGTGCCAGACTAGTTTACGAGCAGTACTTC
j_gene: TRBJ2-7; v_gene: TRBV19; abundance: -; d_gene: TRBD1; CDR3aa: CASSRQGGAYEQYF; CDR3nt: TGTGCCAGTAGCCGACAGGGTGGGGCCTACGAGCAGTACTTC
j_gene: TRBJ2-5; v_gene: TRBV7-8; abundance: -; d_gene: TRBD2; CDR3aa: CASSSDASGKETQYF; CDR3nt: TGTGCCAGCAGCTCGGATGCTAGCGGGAAAGAGACCCAGTACTTC
j_gene: TRBJ2-3; v_gene: TRBV27; abundance: once; d_gene: -; CDR3aa: CASSLLQWRGSTDTQYF; CDR3nt: TGTGCCAGCAGTTTACTCCAATGGAGAGGCAGCACAGATACGCAGTATTTT
j_gene: TRBJ2-7; v_gene: TRBV29-1; abundance: -; d_gene: -; CDR3aa: CSVESPAGSWGEQYF; CDR3nt: TGCAGCGTTGAATCCCCGGCGGGGAGCTGGGGCGAGCAGTACTTC
j_gene: TRBJ2-3; v_gene: TRBV7-2; abundance: -; d_gene: TRBD1; CDR3aa: CASSLATGRDTQYF; CDR3nt: TGTGCCAGCAGCTTAGCGACAGGGCGAGATACGCAGTATTTT
j_gene: TRBJ2-3; v_gene: TRBV6-5; abundance: -; d_gene: TRBD2; CDR3aa: CASKIAGGTDTQYF; CDR3nt: TGTGCCAGCAAAATAGCGGGAGGTACAGATACGCAGTATTTT
j_gene: TRBJ2-1; v_gene: TRBV12-3/TRBV12-4; abundance: -; d_gene: TRBD1; CDR3aa: CASRGQGADEQFF; CDR3nt: TGTGCCAGCCGTGGACAGGGCGCCGATGAGCAGTTCTTC
j_gene: TRBJ1-1; v_gene: TRBV6-2/TRBV6-3; abundance: -; d_gene: TRBD1; CDR3aa: CASSYSDRGVEAFF; CDR3nt: TGTGCCAGCAGTTACTCTGACAGGGGAGTAGAAGCTTTCTTT
j_gene: TRBJ2-5; v_gene: TRBV29-1; abundance: -; d_gene: -; CDR3aa: CSLGFGGLGETQYF; CDR3nt: TGCAGCCTTGGCTTTGGGGGCCTGGGAGAGACCCAGTACTTC
j_gene: TRBJ1-5; v_gene: TRBV7-8; abundance: -; d_gene: -; CDR3aa: CASSSGGDQPQHF; CDR3nt: TGTGCCAGCAGCTCTGGGGGGGATCAGCCCCAGCATTTT
j_gene: TRBJ1-1; v_gene: TRBV19; abundance: once; d_gene: -; CDR3aa: CASSIPGYTEAFF; CDR3nt: TGTGCCAGTAGTATTCCCGGTTACACTGAAGCTTTCTTT
j_gene: TRBJ1-2; v_gene: TRBV7-9; abundance: -; d_gene: -; CDR3aa: CASSLGEGALGYGYTF; CDR3nt: TGTGCCAGCAGCTTAGGAGAGGGAGCCCTAGGCTATGGCTACACCTTC
j_gene: TRBJ1-2; v_gene: TRBV5-5; abundance: once; d_gene: -; CDR3aa: CASSSGGALHYGYTF; CDR3nt: TGTGCCAGCAGCTCGGGAGGGGCCCTTCACTATGGCTACACCTTC
j_gene: TRBJ2-3; v_gene: TRBV7-2; abundance: -; d_gene: -; CDR3aa: CASSLVGSVSTDTQYF; CDR3nt: TGTGCCAGCAGCTTAGTCGGGTCAGTAAGCACAGATACGCAGTATTTT
j_gene: TRBJ1-6; v_gene: TRBV19; abundance: few; d_gene: -; CDR3aa: CATTDRSNSPLHF; CDR3nt: TGTGCCACCACGGACAGATCTAATTCACCCCTCCACTTT
j_gene: TRBJ1-6; v_gene: TRBV18; abundance: -; d_gene: TRBD1; CDR3aa: CASSPTGGNSPLHF; CDR3nt: TGTGCCAGCTCACCAACAGGGGGCAATTCACCCCTCCACTTT
j_gene: TRBJ1-4; v_gene: TRBV28; abundance: few; d_gene: -; CDR3aa: CAISDQGTNEKLFF; CDR3nt: TGTGCCATCTCAGATCAGGGGACTAATGAAAAACTGTTTTTT
j_gene: TRBJ2-3; v_gene: TRBV5-6; abundance: -; d_gene: -; CDR3aa: CASSLGLRVRTDTQYF; CDR3nt: TGTGCCAGCAGCTTGGGGCTACGGGTCCGGACAGATACGCAGTATTTT
j_gene: TRBJ2-5; v_gene: TRBV18; abundance: -; d_gene: TRBD1; CDR3aa: CASSIDRVQETQYF; CDR3nt: TGTGCCAGCTCGATAGACAGGGTCCAAGAGACCCAGTACTTC
j_gene: TRBJ2-1; v_gene: TRBV4-1; abundance: -; d_gene: TRBD2; CDR3aa: CASSQEWLAGVNEQFF; CDR3nt: TGCGCCAGCAGCCAAGAGTGGCTAGCGGGAGTCAATGAGCAGTTCTTC
j_gene: TRBJ2-1; v_gene: TRBV27; abundance: -; d_gene: TRBD1; CDR3aa: CASSKTTGQGRYEQFF; CDR3nt: TGTGCCAGCAGTAAAACGACGGGACAGGGAAGGTATGAGCAGTTCTTC
j_gene: TRBJ2-7; v_gene: TRBV5-1; abundance: -; d_gene: -; CDR3aa: CASSLGRGRVPYEQYF; CDR3nt: TGCGCCAGCAGCCTGGGGAGGGGGAGGGTACCCTACGAGCAGTACTTC
j_gene: TRBJ2-5; v_gene: TRBV5-8; abundance: -; d_gene: -; CDR3aa: CASSLGGSETQYF; CDR3nt: TGTGCCAGCAGCTTGGGGGGCTCGGAGACCCAGTACTTC
j_gene: TRBJ1-4; v_gene: TRBV6-2/TRBV6-3; abundance: -; d_gene: -; CDR3aa: CASSRPSGDDGEKLFF; CDR3nt: TGTGCCAGCAGTCGCCCCTCGGGGGACGATGGTGAAAAACTGTTTTTT
j_gene: TRBJ1-1; v_gene: TRBV7-8; abundance: -; d_gene: -; CDR3aa: CASSPGHLNTEAFF; CDR3nt: TGTGCCAGCAGCCCGGGACACCTGAACACTGAAGCTTTCTTT
j_gene: TRBJ1-4; v_gene: TRBV7-2; abundance: -; d_gene: -; CDR3aa: CASSLIPLTGTNEKLFF; CDR3nt: TGTGCCAGCAGCTTAATCCCTTTGACGGGAACTAATGAAAAACTGTTTTTT
j_gene: TRBJ2-7; v_gene: TRBV19; abundance: -; d_gene: -; CDR3aa: CASSIAVLYEQYF; CDR3nt: TGTGCCAGTAGCATAGCGGTCCTCTACGAGCAGTACTTC
j_gene: TRBJ2-2; v_gene: TRBV29-1; abundance: -; d_gene: -; CDR3aa: CSVETAGELFF; CDR3nt: TGCAGCGTTGAAACGGCCGGGGAGCTGTTTTTT
j_gene: TRBJ1-5; v_gene: TRBV10-1; abundance: -; d_gene: TRBD1; CDR3aa: CASRGTGDGQPQHF; CDR3nt: TGCGCCAGCAGGGGGACAGGGGACGGTCAGCCCCAGCATTTT
j_gene: TRBJ2-4; v_gene: TRBV4-1; abundance: -; d_gene: TRBD2; CDR3aa: CASSQLAGLKNIQYF; CDR3nt: TGCGCCAGCAGCCAACTAGCGGGGCTAAAAAACATTCAGTACTTC
j_gene: TRBJ2-7; v_gene: TRBV6-2/TRBV6-3; abundance: -; d_gene: TRBD2; CDR3aa: CASSLLAVSYEQYF; CDR3nt: TGTGCCAGCAGTTTGCTAGCGGTTTCCTACGAGCAGTACTTC
j_gene: TRBJ1-6; v_gene: TRBV27; abundance: once; d_gene: TRBD1; CDR3aa: CASTPGDSHNSPLHF; CDR3nt: TGTGCCAGCACCCCAGGGGACAGCCATAATTCACCCCTCCACTTT
j_gene: TRBJ1-6; v_gene: TRBV6-2/TRBV6-3; abundance: -; d_gene: TRBD1; CDR3aa: CASSSDRGRNGSPLHF; CDR3nt: TGTGCCAGCAGTTCCGACAGGGGGCGAAATGGTTCACCCCTCCACTTT
j_gene: TRBJ1-4; v_gene: TRBV5-6; abundance: -; d_gene: TRBD1; CDR3aa: CASSLEGQGAEKLFF; CDR3nt: TGTGCCAGCAGCTTGGAGGGACAGGGGGCGGAAAAACTGTTTTTT
j_gene: TRBJ2-7; v_gene: TRBV28; abundance: -; d_gene: TRBD2; CDR3aa: CASSEPGGAKQYF; CDR3nt: TGTGCCAGCAGTGAACCCGGGGGGGCGAAGCAGTACTTC
j_gene: TRBJ1-5; v_gene: TRBV4-3; abundance: -; d_gene: -; CDR3aa: CASSQEAGPNQPQHF; CDR3nt: TGCGCCAGCAGCCAAGAGGCGGGGCCCAATCAGCCCCAGCATTTT
j_gene: TRBJ1-5; v_gene: TRBV19; abundance: few; d_gene: -; CDR3aa: CASSKGPVWPQHF; CDR3nt: TGTGCCAGTAGTAAGGGGCCCGTGTGGCCCCAGCATTTT